The 9 T cell receptor beta chains below come from one sample, sequenced in a study of T cells in Graves' hyperthyroidism and ophthalmopathy. Amplified TCR beta CDR3 regions came from RNA transcripts. The HTBI primer set was used in a first-round RT-PCR of the TCR CDR3. In TCRdb, the multiplex PCR reads were re-called with MiXCR into one record per CDR3 protein. The profile shows 350,000 or so distinct CDR3 sequences, 17% of them singletons. The sample comprised blood. The source is a woman in her 30s with Graves' hyperthyroidism that later progressed to Graves' ophthalmopathy.

Concerning this clonotype itself: One end of the junction varies from germline; a read error may be responsible. This chain connects TRBV6-1 to TRBJ1-1, with D possibly matching TRBD1 (5 bases). The CDR3 contains 14 residues. Germline CDR1 reads MNHNS; CDR2 reads SASEGT. The CDR3 region is CVSIQGYGNTEAFF. The CDR3 DNA follows: TGTGTCAGCATCCAGGGATATGGGAACACTGAAGCTTTCTTT.

This clonotype showed up many times. V usage is TRBV2 and J usage is TRBJ2-2; TRBD1 is a possible D gene (6 bases). In germline, CDR1 is SNHLY, CDR2 FYNNEI. The CDR3 runs 16 residues. V was cut by 6 bases and J by 0 bases, with 14 bases left in between. The DNA for the CDR3 is TGTGCCAGCAGCCGCGACAGGCCAGCGAACACCGGGGAGCTGTTTTTT. The encoded protein is CASSRDRPANTGELFF. The full variable domain, in which reference TRBV2 and TRBJ2-2 provide the parts outside the CDR3, is EPEVTQTPSHQVTQMGQEVILRCVPISNHLYFYWYRQILGQKVEFLVSFYNNEISEKSEIFDDQFSVERPDGSNFTLKIRSTKLEDSAMYFCASSRDRPANTGELFFGEGSRLTVL.

This clonotype was seen many times. The genes are TRBV6-1 and TRBJ2-1; the D is unclear. V was shortened by 6 bases and J by 7 bases, with 13 bases between the two germline ends. The CDR3 has 13 amino acids. Germline CDR1 is MNHNS and CDR2 is SASEGT. The CDR3 sequence is CASRHHPKNEQFF. CDR3 nucleotides: TGTGCCAGCAGACATCATCCTAAAAATGAGCAGTTCTTC.

This clonotype was found once. This chain uses TRBV30 with TRBJ2-5, with a possible D match to TRBD2 (5 bases). The V end was cut by 0 bases, the J end by 2 bases, with 13 bases between. Germline CDR1 GTSNPN, CDR2 SVGIG (reference sequence). The CDR3 length is 15 residues. This chain's CDR3 is CAWSVQRTVQETQYF. In nucleotides, the CDR3 is TGTGCCTGGAGTGTACAACGGACTGTTCAAGAGACCCAGTACTTC.

This clonotype was detected many times. Here the CDR3 reads CASSSDSTTEAFF. The DNA for the CDR3 is TGTGCCAGCAGTTCGGACTCGACCACTGAAGCTTTCTTT. This sequence joins TRBV6-1 and TRBJ1-1; the D is unclear. CDR3 length equals 13 residues. V was pared by 5 bases and J by 4 bases, with 11 bases between. In germline, CDR1 is MNHNS, CDR2 SASEGT.

V is TRBV5-1 and J is TRBJ2-3; 7 bases line up with TRBD2. Per the germline V gene, CDR1 is SGHRS and CDR2 is YFSETQ. V was pared by 1 base and J by 3 bases, with 8 bases of the junction left unmatched. This CDR3 spans 16 amino acids. In nucleotides, the CDR3 is TGCGCCAGCAGCTTGAAAGGCGGGAGTGGGACAGATACGCAGTATTTT. Translation gives CASSLKGGSGTDTQYF.

The V call is TRBV4-1, the J call TRBJ2-3; 7 nucleotides line up with TRBD2. Losses at the gene ends were 1 base for V and 4 bases for J; bases not matched to a gene: 8. The germline V gene has CDR1 MGHRA and CDR2 YSYEKL. CDR3 size: 16 residues. CDR3 coding DNA: TGCGCCAGCAGCCAAGGCCGGGACTACCCCTCAGATACGCAGTATTTT. This sequence encodes CASSQGRDYPSDTQYF.

This clonotype was recorded at least ten times. The chain carries TRBV28 and TRBJ2-7; D perhaps matches TRBD1 (6 bases). The CDR3 consists of 14 residues. Trimming pared 5 bases from V and 0 bases from J, leaving 11 bases between. Germline CDR1 reads MDHEN; CDR2 reads SYDVKM. CDR3 in amino acids: CASSVNRDSYEQYF. CDR3 sequence (DNA): TGTGCCAGCAGTGTAAACAGGGACTCCTACGAGCAGTACTTC.

The chain is built from TRBV6-1 and TRBJ1-2, with 9 bases aligning to TRBD1. Trimming took 8 bases from V and 7 from J; bases not matched to a gene: 14. Germline values: CDR1 MNHNS, CDR2 SASEGT. The CDR3 consists of 15 residues. The chain's CDR3 is CASHPGQGGIGGYTF. The CDR3 region has the DNA TGTGCCAGCCATCCGGGACAGGGTGGTATCGGTGGCTACACCTTC.